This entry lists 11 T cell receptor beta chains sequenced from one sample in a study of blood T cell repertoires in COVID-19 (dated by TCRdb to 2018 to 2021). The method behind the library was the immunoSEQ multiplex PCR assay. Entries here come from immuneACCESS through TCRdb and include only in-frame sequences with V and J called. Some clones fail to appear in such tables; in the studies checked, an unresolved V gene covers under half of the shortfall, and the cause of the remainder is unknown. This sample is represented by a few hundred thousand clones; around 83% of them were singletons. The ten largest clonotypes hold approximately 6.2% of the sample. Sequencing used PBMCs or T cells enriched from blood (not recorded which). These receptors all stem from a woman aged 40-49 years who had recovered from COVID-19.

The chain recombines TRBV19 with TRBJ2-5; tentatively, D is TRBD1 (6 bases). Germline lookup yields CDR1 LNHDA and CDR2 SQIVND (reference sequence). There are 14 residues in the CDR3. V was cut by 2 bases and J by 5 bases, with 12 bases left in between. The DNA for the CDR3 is TGTGCCAGTAGTATAATGGGGGCCGCGGAGACCCAGTACTTC. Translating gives CASSIMGAAETQYF.

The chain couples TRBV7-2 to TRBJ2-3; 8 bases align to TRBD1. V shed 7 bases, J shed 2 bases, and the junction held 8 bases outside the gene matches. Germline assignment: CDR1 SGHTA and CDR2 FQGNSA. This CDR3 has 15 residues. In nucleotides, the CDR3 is TGTGCCAGCAACCCCAAGACAGGGGACACAGATACGCAGTATTTT. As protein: CASNPKTGDTDTQYF.

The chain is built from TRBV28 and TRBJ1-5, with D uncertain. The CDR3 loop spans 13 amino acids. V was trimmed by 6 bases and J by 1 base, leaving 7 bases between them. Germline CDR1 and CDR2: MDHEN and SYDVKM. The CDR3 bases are TGTGCCAGCAGGGGCTTAAGCAATCAGCCCCAGCATTTT. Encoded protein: CASRGLSNQPQHF. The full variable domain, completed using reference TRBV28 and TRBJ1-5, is DVKVTQSSRYLVKRTGEKVFLECVQDMDHENMFWYRQDPGLGLRLIYFSYDVKMKEKGDIPEGYSVSREKKERFSLILESASTNQTSMYLCASRGLSNQPQHFGDGTRLSIL.

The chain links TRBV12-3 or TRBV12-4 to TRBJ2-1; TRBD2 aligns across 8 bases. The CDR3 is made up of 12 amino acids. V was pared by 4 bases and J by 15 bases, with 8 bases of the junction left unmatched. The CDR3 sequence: CASSSAVAGRFF. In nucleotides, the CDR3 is TGTGCCAGCAGTTCAGCGGTAGCGGGACGGTTCTTC.

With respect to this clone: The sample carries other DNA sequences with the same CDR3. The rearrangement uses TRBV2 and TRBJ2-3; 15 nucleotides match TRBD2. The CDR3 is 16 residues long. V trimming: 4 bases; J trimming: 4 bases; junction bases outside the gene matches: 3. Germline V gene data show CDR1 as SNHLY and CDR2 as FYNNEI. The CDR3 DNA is TGTGCCAGCAGTGGGGGACTAGCGGGAGGCTCAGATACGCAGTATTTT. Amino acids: CASSGGLAGGSDTQYF.

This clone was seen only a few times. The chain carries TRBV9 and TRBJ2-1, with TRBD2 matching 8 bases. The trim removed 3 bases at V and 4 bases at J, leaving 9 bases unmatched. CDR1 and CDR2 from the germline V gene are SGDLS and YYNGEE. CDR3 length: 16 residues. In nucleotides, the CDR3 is TGTGCCAGCAGCGGTCTCACTAGCGGAGTTTACAATGAGCAGTTCTTC. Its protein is CASSGLTSGVYNEQFF.

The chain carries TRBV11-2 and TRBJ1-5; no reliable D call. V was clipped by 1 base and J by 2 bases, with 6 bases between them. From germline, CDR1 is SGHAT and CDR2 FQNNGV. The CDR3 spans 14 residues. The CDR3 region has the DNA TGTGCCAGCAGCTTAGTGTGGCGCAATCAGCCCCAGCATTTT. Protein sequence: CASSLVWRNQPQHF.

The CDR3 coding sequence is TGTGCCACCCGACAGGGTAACACCGGGGAGCTGTTTTTT. Protein sequence: CATRQGNTGELFF. The chain employs TRBV7-9 and TRBJ2-2; 7 bases are a match to TRBD1. J lost 2 bases, V lost 10 bases, and 4 bases had no gene match. There are 13 residues in the CDR3. Germline CDR1 reads SEHNR; CDR2 reads FQNEAQ (reference sequence).

The CDR3 is CASSWTGGTEAFF. The CDR3 DNA is TGCGCCAGCAGCTGGACAGGGGGCACTGAAGCTTTCTTT. This chain links TRBV5-1 with TRBJ1-1, with 10 bases that match TRBD1. Looked up from germline, CDR1 is SGHRS and CDR2 is YFSETQ. Losses at the gene ends were 3 bases for V and 4 bases for J; bases not matched to a gene: 0. The CDR3 is 13 residues long.

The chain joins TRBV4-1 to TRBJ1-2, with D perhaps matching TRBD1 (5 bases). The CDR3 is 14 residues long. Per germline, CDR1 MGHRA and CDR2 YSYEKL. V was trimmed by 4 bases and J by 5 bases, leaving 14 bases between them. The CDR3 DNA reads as TGCGCCAGCAGCCCCTACCAGGGCCCGTATGGCTACACCTTC. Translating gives CASSPYQGPYGYTF.

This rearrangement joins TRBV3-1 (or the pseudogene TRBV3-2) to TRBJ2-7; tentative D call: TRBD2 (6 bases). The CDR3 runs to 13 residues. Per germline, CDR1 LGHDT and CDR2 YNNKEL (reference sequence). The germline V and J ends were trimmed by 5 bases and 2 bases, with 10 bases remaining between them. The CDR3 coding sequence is TGTGCCAGCAGCGGGACTTTTGCCTACGAGCAGTACTTC. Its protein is CASSGTFAYEQYF.